This T cell receptor (beta chain) is from a study of blood T cell repertoires in COVID-19. Generated by immunoSEQ multiplex PCR, the TCRdb table keeps only in-frame clones and is missing some. The sample holds some 200,000 clones, about 87% seen once. Trimming cost V 3 bases and J 1 base, with 12 bases left between them. CDR1 and CDR2 (germline): LNHDA, SQIVND (reference sequence). CDR3 length: 15 residues. This TCR was recovered from a woman in her 30s who had recovered from COVID-19. This sequence joins TRBV19 and TRBJ2-5, with a possible D match to TRBD2 (6 bases). Sequencing was done on a sample of PBMCs or T cells enriched from blood (not recorded which). CDR3 sequence reads: CASSIPGGAQETQYF. The CDR3 DNA reads as TGTGCCAGTAGTATTCCCGGCGGGGCCCAAGAGACCCAGTACTTC.